This is a list of T cell receptor beta chains from one sample in a study of T-cell memory formation after mild COVID-19. Via MiXCR, TCRdb re-called the 5' RACE reads, giving one row per CDR3 protein. The data hold 200,000 to 250,000 distinct CDR3 sequences, with 8% to 9.5% observed a single time. The sequenced sample was PBMCs or a T cell subset sorted from them (not recorded which). The receptors were sampled from a man between 18 and 35 years old who had mild COVID-19 (a few samples of this study predate the infection). Cell type and time point are not known. The CDR3 runs from the conserved cysteine through the conserved F or W. D genes are given only for firm matches. Clone size is shown for a subset of rows, as once, few, many or a class of expanded clone.

d_call j_call clone_size v_call cdr3_aa cdr3_nt
TRBD1 TRBJ2-5 NA TRBV4-3 CASRRTGARKETQYF TGCGCCAGCAGAAGGACAGGGGCGAGAAAAGAGACCCAGTACTTC
NA TRBJ2-7 many TRBV7-2 CASTPTGLGEQYF TGTGCCAGCACTCCCACGGGGTTGGGCGAGCAGTACTTC
NA TRBJ2-7 NA TRBV28 CASYKGAGSYEQYF TGTGCCAGTTATAAGGGAGCGGGTTCCTACGAGCAGTACTTC
TRBD2 TRBJ2-3 many TRBV7-8 CASSLGLAGNTDTQYF TGTGCCAGCAGCTTAGGGCTAGCGGGGAACACAGATACGCAGTATTTT
NA TRBJ1-3 NA TRBV16 CASSQQISSGNTIYF TGTGCCAGCAGCCAACAGATAAGCTCTGGAAACACCATATATTTT
NA TRBJ1-2 few TRBV6-6 CASSIAGVVGGYTF TGTGCCAGCAGCATCGCAGGGGTTGTAGGTGGCTACACCTTC
NA TRBJ1-2 many TRBV5-1 CASSLAGRFTPFGYTF TGCGCCAGCAGCTTGGCGGGGCGTTTCACCCCCTTTGGCTACACCTTC
TRBD1 TRBJ1-1 NA TRBV4-3 CASSQPRRGRNTEAFF TGCGCCAGCAGCCAACCACGGAGGGGGCGGAACACTGAAGCTTTCTTT
NA TRBJ1-6 NA TRBV5-1 CASSLNWDYNSPLHF TGCGCCAGCAGCTTGAACTGGGACTATAATTCACCCCTCCACTTT
NA TRBJ2-5 NA TRBV20-1 CSARDTTSETQYF TGCAGTGCTAGAGACACGACTAGTGAGACCCAGTACTTC
TRBD1 TRBJ1-2 few TRBV27 CASSLTGGDGYTF TGTGCCAGCAGTTTAACAGGGGGCGATGGCTACACCTTC
NA TRBJ2-1 few TRBV7-9 CASSFLKGDEQFF TGTGCCAGCAGCTTTCTAAAGGGGGATGAGCAGTTCTTC
NA TRBJ2-1 many TRBV29-1 CSVAPRFNNEQFF TGCAGCGTTGCTCCGCGATTCAACAATGAGCAGTTCTTC
NA TRBJ1-1 NA TRBV7-8 CASKSIGPAEAFF TGTGCCAGCAAGTCGATCGGGCCCGCTGAAGCTTTCTTT
NA TRBJ2-7 NA TRBV24-1 CATNTGSTLYEQYF TGTGCCACCAATACAGGGTCCACGTTATACGAGCAGTACTTC
NA TRBJ2-3 few TRBV11-2 CASSSVRVLDTQYF TGTGCCAGCAGCTCCGTCAGGGTCTTGGATACGCAGTATTTT
NA TRBJ1-2 many TRBV20-1 CSARDRPRGWDYGYTF TGCAGTGCTAGAGATCGCCCCAGGGGCTGGGACTATGGCTACACCTTC
TRBD1 TRBJ2-5 NA TRBV7-9 CASSLDDRVGETQYF TGTGCCAGCAGCTTAGACGACAGGGTTGGAGAGACCCAGTACTTC
NA TRBJ2-4 NA TRBV5-1 CASSLEPKKNIQYF TGCGCCAGCAGCTTGGAACCTAAGAAAAACATTCAGTACTTC
TRBD1 TRBJ1-1 few TRBV6-5 CASSTARTGSNTEAFF TGTGCCAGCAGTACGGCTAGGACAGGCTCTAACACTGAAGCTTTCTTT
NA TRBJ2-5 few TRBV29-1 CSVVRAPQETQYF TGCAGCGTTGTTCGGGCGCCTCAAGAGACCCAGTACTTC
NA TRBJ2-2 few TRBV5-1 CASSLSGFRTGELFF TGCGCCAGCAGCTTGTCGGGATTTCGCACCGGGGAGCTGTTTTTT
TRBD1 TRBJ2-3 few TRBV15 CATSFGTGSTDTQYF TGTGCCACCAGCTTTGGGACAGGGAGCACAGATACGCAGTATTTT
TRBD2 TRBJ2-3 NA TRBV7-3 CASSQSGGAIDTQYF TGTGCCAGCAGCCAAAGCGGGGGGGCCATAGATACGCAGTATTTT
TRBD1 TRBJ2-2 many TRBV9 CASSTRDRANTGELFF TGTGCCAGCAGCACTAGGGACAGGGCTAACACCGGGGAGCTGTTTTTT
NA TRBJ2-5 NA TRBV7-9 CASSRGYVAETQYF TGTGCCAGCAGCCGGGGCTACGTGGCAGAGACCCAGTACTTC
TRBD1 TRBJ1-2 NA TRBV4-3 CASSQDRSGQGLYGYTF TGCGCCAGCAGCCAAGACCGCTCGGGACAGGGGCTGTATGGCTACACCTTC
NA TRBJ2-2 NA TRBV15 CATSRSLGGGDTGELFF TGTGCCACCAGCAGATCCCTTGGAGGGGGGGACACCGGGGAGCTGTTTTTT
NA TRBJ1-6 NA TRBV25-1 CASSEVGQIENSPLHF TGTGCCAGCAGTGAAGTAGGGCAGATAGAGAATTCACCCCTCCACTTT
NA TRBJ1-1 NA TRBV29-1 CSVVKTVVNTEAFF TGCAGCGTTGTAAAAACGGTTGTGAACACTGAAGCTTTCTTT
TRBD1 TRBJ2-2 few TRBV4-3 CASSPRDRENTGELFF TGCGCCAGCAGCCCCCGGGACAGGGAAAACACCGGGGAGCTGTTTTTT
TRBD2 TRBJ2-3 few TRBV4-1 CASSQGLAGSSDTQYF TGCGCCAGCAGCCAAGGACTAGCGGGGAGTTCAGATACGCAGTATTTT
TRBD1 TRBJ1-6 NA TRBV13 CASSFGTGQKTPLHF TGTGCCAGCAGCTTTGGGACAGGGCAAAAGACACCCCTCCACTTT
TRBD2 TRBJ2-5 many TRBV6-2/TRBV6-3 CASNPGPGLAGRGETQYF TGTGCCAGCAATCCGGGCCCGGGACTAGCGGGGAGAGGAGAGACCCAGTACTTC
TRBD2 TRBJ2-5 few TRBV7-2 CASSLGLAGGTGTQYF TGTGCCAGCAGCTTGGGACTAGCGGGGGGCACGGGGACCCAGTACTTC
NA TRBJ2-1 NA TRBV12-3/TRBV12-4 CASAVGRYNEQFF TGTGCCAGCGCTGTTGGACGCTACAATGAGCAGTTCTTC
NA TRBJ1-1 NA TRBV6-5 CASSADGNTEAFF TGTGCCAGCAGCGCCGACGGGAACACTGAAGCTTTCTTT
NA TRBJ1-2 NA TRBV29-1 CSVEGEAGYTF TGCAGCGTTGAGGGGGAGGCGGGCTACACCTTC
TRBD1 TRBJ2-5 few TRBV3-1 CASSQTGQETQYF TGTGCCAGCAGCCAGACAGGGCAAGAGACCCAGTACTTC
NA TRBJ2-5 NA TRBV7-9 CASSLSASQETQYF TGTGCCAGCAGCTTGAGTGCCTCCCAAGAGACCCAGTACTTC
NA TRBJ1-3 NA TRBV7-6 CASSLEGRQASGNTIYF TGTGCCAGCAGCTTAGAGGGCCGACAGGCTTCTGGAAACACCATATATTTT